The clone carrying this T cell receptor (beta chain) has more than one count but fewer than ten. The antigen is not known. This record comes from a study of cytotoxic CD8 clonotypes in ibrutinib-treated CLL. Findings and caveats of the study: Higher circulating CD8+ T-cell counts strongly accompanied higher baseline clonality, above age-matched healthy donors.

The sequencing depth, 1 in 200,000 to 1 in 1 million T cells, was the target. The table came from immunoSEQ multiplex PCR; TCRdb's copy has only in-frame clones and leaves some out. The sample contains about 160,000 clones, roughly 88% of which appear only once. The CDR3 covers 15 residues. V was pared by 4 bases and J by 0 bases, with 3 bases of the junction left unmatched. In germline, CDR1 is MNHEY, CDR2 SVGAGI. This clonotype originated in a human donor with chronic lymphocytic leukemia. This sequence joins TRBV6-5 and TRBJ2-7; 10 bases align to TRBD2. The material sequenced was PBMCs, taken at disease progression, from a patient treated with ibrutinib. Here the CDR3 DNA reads TGTGCCAGCAGTTTAGCTAGCGGGAGCTCCTACGAGCAGTACTTC. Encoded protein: CASSLASGSSYEQYF.